This TCR beta chain was recovered during a study of blood T cell repertoires in COVID-19. Study-wide context: PBMCs, B-cell-depleted T cells, or T cells provided the cDNA or gDNA that made up the material.

This CDR3 spans 14 amino acids. Germline loops: CDR1 SGHNT, CDR2 YYREEE (reference sequence). V was trimmed by 2 bases and J by 3 bases, leaving 8 bases between them. In the original workflow: Counts of nucleated cells, estimated from reference gene primer amplification, were obtained. TCRdb's table, derived via immunoSEQ multiplex PCR, lists solely in-frame clones and lacks some. V, J and clone size derive from that table, while D and trimming were established from the DNA sequence. The table records over 60,000 clones, over 80% of them present only once. This clonotype was sampled from a woman aged 80 or over with active COVID-19. The sequenced sample was peripheral blood. V gene TRBV5-4 combines with J gene TRBJ2-2; D is unclear. CDR3 bases: TGTGCCAGCAGCTTCTTACGGGACACCGGGGAGCTGTTTTTT. Its translation is CASSFLRDTGELFF.